The rows below give T cell receptor beta chains drawn from one sample of a study of identifying expanded T cells in peripheral blood. Assay: immunoSEQ multiplex PCR; the TCRdb copy retains only in-frame clones and omits some. The sample shows about 97,000 clones, 87% of them seen only once. Sequences were obtained from blood. The receptors here all came from a person between 18 and 70 years old in good health. The CDR3 runs from the conserved cysteine through the conserved F or W. D genes are given only for firm matches. Some rows have no size entry. The others give once, few or many, or a class for an expanded clone.

d_gene | j_gene | abundance | v_gene | CDR3aa | CDR3nt
TRBD2 | TRBJ2-7 | . | TRBV28 | CATPRGGLQSDEQYF | TGTGCCACCCCCCGGGGGGGACTCCAGAGCGACGAGCAGTACTTC
TRBD1 | TRBJ2-7 | . | TRBV19 | CASSSRTGADYEQYF | TGTGCCAGTAGTTCCCGGACAGGGGCGGACTACGAGCAGTACTTC
. | TRBJ2-7 | . | TRBV6-5 | CASSYSRSYEQYF | TGTGCCAGCAGTTACTCTCGATCCTACGAGCAGTACTTC
TRBD2 | TRBJ2-7 | . | TRBV6-5 | CASRQRGPSSYEQYF | TGTGCCAGTCGCCAGCGGGGACCTTCGTCCTACGAGCAGTACTTC
TRBD1 | TRBJ1-5 | once | TRBV27 | CASSPGTGRNQPQHF | TGTGCCAGCAGCCCCGGGACAGGACGCAATCAGCCCCAGCATTTT
. | TRBJ2-1 | . | TRBV11-2 | CASSLGADEQFF | TGTGCCAGCAGCTTAGGGGCCGATGAGCAGTTCTTC
. | TRBJ1-2 | . | TRBV10-3 | CAISDDVESYGYTF | TGTGCCATCAGTGACGATGTAGAAAGCTATGGCTACACCTTC
. | TRBJ1-2 | once | TRBV28 | CASSFFTNYGYTF | TGTGCCAGCAGTTTTTTCACTAACTATGGCTACACCTTC
. | TRBJ1-1 | . | TRBV2 | CASSEVILQTVNTEAFF | TGTGCCAGCAGTGAAGTCATCCTCCAGACCGTGAACACTGAAGCTTTCTTT
TRBD1 | TRBJ2-7 | . | TRBV7-2 | CASSAWTGGVRSYEQYF | TGTGCCAGCAGCGCTTGGACAGGGGGCGTTAGGTCCTACGAGCAGTACTTC
. | TRBJ1-5 | . | TRBV30 | CAWSQGLEPQHF | TGTGCCTGGAGTCAGGGGTTGGAGCCCCAGCATTTT
TRBD1 | TRBJ1-1 | few | TRBV28 | CASSLRTGGSGDTEAFF | TGTGCCAGCAGTTTACGGACAGGGGGCAGTGGGGACACTGAAGCTTTCTTT
TRBD1 | TRBJ1-2 | . | TRBV29-1 | CSVDNPDRGNYGYTF | TGCAGCGTTGACAACCCGGACAGGGGTAACTATGGCTACACCTTC
TRBD2 | TRBJ2-5 | . | TRBV28 | CASRPSGGAAQYF | TGTGCCAGCAGGCCTAGCGGGGGGGCGGCCCAGTACTTC
TRBD1 | TRBJ1-3 | . | TRBV6-5 | CASSYSTGSGNTIYF | TGTGCCAGCAGTTACTCGACAGGGTCTGGAAACACCATATATTTT
TRBD2 | TRBJ2-7 | . | TRBV15 | CATSTNRGDEQYF | TGTGCCACCAGCACAAACCGGGGGGACGAGCAGTACTTC
TRBD1 | TRBJ1-2 | . | TRBV7-2 | CASSSTGARLYGYTF | TGTGCCAGCAGCTCAACAGGGGCCCGGTTGTATGGCTACACCTTC
TRBD1 | TRBJ2-2 | . | TRBV9 | CASSVGTGGFRTGELFF | TGTGCCAGCAGCGTGGGGACAGGGGGCTTTCGAACCGGGGAGCTGTTTTTT
. | TRBJ2-7 | medium-sized | TRBV7-4 | CASSFPEVDSYEQYF | TGTGCCAGCAGCTTTCCCGAGGTAGACTCCTACGAGCAGTACTTC
. | TRBJ2-7 | few | TRBV2 | CASRGLEQYF | TGTGCCAGCAGGGGACTCGAGCAGTACTTC
. | TRBJ2-7 | . | TRBV28 | CASSYVLSRYEQYF | TGTGCCAGCAGTTATGTACTCAGCCGCTACGAGCAGTACTTC
. | TRBJ2-3 | . | TRBV6-4 | CASSEGLDTQYF | TGTGCCAGCAGTGAAGGCCTAGATACGCAGTATTTT
. | TRBJ1-4 | . | TRBV27 | CASSLSRGTNEKLFF | TGTGCCAGCAGTTTATCGAGGGGAACTAATGAAAAACTGTTTTTT
. | TRBJ2-6 | . | TRBV27 | CASSLGESNVLTF | TGTGCCAGCAGTTTAGGCGAGTCCAACGTCCTGACTTTC
TRBD1 | TRBJ1-3 | . | TRBV7-8 | CASSPRQGSGNTIYF | TGTGCCAGCAGTCCTAGACAGGGCTCTGGAAACACCATATATTTT
TRBD2 | TRBJ2-1 | . | TRBV6-5 | CASSVSGGQYNEQFF | TGTGCCAGCAGTGTTAGCGGGGGCCAATACAATGAGCAGTTCTTC
. | TRBJ2-1 | . | TRBV7-2 | CASSPPGGGSYNEQFF | TGTGCCAGCAGCCCCCCCGGTGGGGGCTCCTACAATGAGCAGTTCTTC
TRBD2 | TRBJ2-3 | . | TRBV7-2 | CASSLGGGAGDTQYF | TGTGCCAGCAGCTTAGGCGGGGGGGCGGGAGATACGCAGTATTTT
TRBD1 | TRBJ1-2 | . | TRBV4-1 | CASSEQGAYYGYTF | TGCGCCAGCAGCGAACAGGGGGCTTACTATGGCTACACCTTC
. | TRBJ2-6 | once | TRBV7-2 | CASSFFDVLTF | TGTGCCAGCAGCTTTTTTGACGTCCTGACTTTC
. | TRBJ1-5 | . | TRBV18 | CASSPAMVSNQPQHF | TGTGCCAGCTCACCCGCGATGGTGAGCAATCAGCCCCAGCATTTT
. | TRBJ1-2 | few | TRBV14 | CASSQSANYGYTF | TGTGCCAGCAGCCAGTCGGCCAACTATGGCTACACCTTC
TRBD1 | TRBJ2-2 | . | TRBV5-8 | CASNPWTGNTGELFF | TGTGCCAGCAACCCATGGACAGGGAACACCGGGGAGCTGTTTTTT
TRBD1 | TRBJ1-5 | . | TRBV7-2 | CASSLGGGGQPQHF | TGTGCCAGCAGCTTAGGAGGGGGCGGACAGCCCCAGCATTTT
. | TRBJ1-2 | . | TRBV7-7 | CASSLREGDGYTF | TGTGCCAGCAGCTTACGGGAGGGGGATGGCTACACCTTC
TRBD1 | TRBJ1-5 | . | TRBV23-1 | CAGGGQGAPEPQHF | TGCGCCGGCGGCGGACAGGGGGCGCCGGAGCCCCAGCATTTT
. | TRBJ2-1 | . | TRBV10-2 | CASSVVWAEQFF | TGCGCCAGCAGTGTGGTGTGGGCTGAGCAGTTCTTC
TRBD2 | TRBJ2-5 | . | TRBV6-5 | CASSNGGVRTQYF | TGTGCCAGCAGCAACGGGGGGGTCAGGACCCAGTACTTC
. | TRBJ1-5 | . | TRBV11-2 | CASSLRGAGQPQHF | TGTGCCAGCAGCTTGAGAGGGGCAGGTCAGCCCCAGCATTTT
TRBD1 | TRBJ1-2 | . | TRBV29-1 | CSVDRADFTNYGYTF | TGCAGCGTGGACAGGGCGGATTTCACTAACTATGGCTACACCTTC
. | TRBJ2-5 | . | TRBV4-2 | CASSQDPSISQETQYF | TGTGCCAGCAGCCAAGATCCGTCAATATCTCAAGAGACCCAGTACTTC
. | TRBJ2-1 | once | TRBV5-4 | CASSLEGVTEQFF | TGTGCCAGCAGCTTAGAGGGAGTCACTGAGCAGTTCTTC
. | TRBJ2-2 | . | TRBV5-8 | CASSPQAKRELFF | TGTGCCAGCAGCCCCCAAGCAAAGCGGGAGCTGTTTTTT
. | TRBJ2-3 | . | TRBV27 | CASSVSRESTDTQYF | TGTGCCAGCAGTGTTTCCAGGGAAAGCACAGATACGCAGTATTTT
. | TRBJ1-1 | once | TRBV14 | CASSQDPGIGSAFF | TGTGCCAGCAGCCAAGATCCTGGGATCGGGTCGGCTTTCTTT
. | TRBJ2-5 | . | TRBV27 | CASSLGSGETQYF | TGTGCCAGCAGTTTGGGTTCGGGGGAGACCCAGTACTTC
. | TRBJ1-4 | . | TRBV7-2 | CASSRGHLNEKLFF | TGTGCCAGCAGCCGCGGACACCTTAATGAAAAACTGTTTTTT
TRBD2 | TRBJ2-5 | once | TRBV5-4 | CASSRTSGGSYQETQYF | TGTGCCAGCAGCCGGACTAGCGGGGGATCGTACCAAGAGACCCAGTACTTC
TRBD1 | TRBJ2-3 | . | TRBV4-3 | CASSSKTGVPTDTQYF | TGCGCCAGCAGCTCTAAGACAGGGGTTCCCACAGATACGCAGTATTTT
. | TRBJ2-1 | . | TRBV28 | CASSLEWQGGYNEQFF | TGTGCCAGCAGTTTAGAATGGCAGGGGGGTTACAATGAGCAGTTCTTC
. | TRBJ2-5 | . | TRBV5-1 | CASRSRESAETQYF | TGCGCCAGCCGGTCGAGGGAGTCAGCAGAGACCCAGTACTTC
. | TRBJ2-3 | many | TRBV6-4 | CASSEKETDTQYF | TGTGCCAGCAGTGAGAAGGAGACAGATACGCAGTATTTT
TRBD1 | TRBJ1-4 | . | TRBV5-1 | CASSLGGAEKLFF | TGCGCCAGCAGCTTAGGGGGCGCTGAAAAACTGTTTTTT
. | TRBJ1-4 | . | TRBV4-2 | CASSLRRQGRGEKLFF | TGTGCCAGCAGCCTCCGGCGGCAGGGGCGAGGCGAAAAACTGTTTTTT
. | TRBJ2-7 | . | TRBV4-3 | CASSQDFGTAYEQYF | TGCGCCAGCAGCCAAGATTTCGGTACAGCCTACGAGCAGTACTTC